This paragraph covers one T cell receptor (beta chain) sequence. Antigen specificity is unknown. This PCR relied on a set of 60 Vbeta primers and 13 Jbeta primers. Produced via immunoSEQ multiplex PCR; TCRdb's table is partial and in-frame only. The data show about 220,000 clones, with roughly 79% seen just once and over 1.5% held by the top ten. Germline V lookup: CDR1 SNHLY, CDR2 FYNNEI. The ends lost 6 bases at V and 7 bases at J; junction bases unmatched: 9. The CDR3 spans 15 residues. The sample is drawn from a study of cytomegalovirus exposure and HLA in healthy donors. Study-level results: In a later analysis, TCR beta V- and J-gene trimming showed a link to a missense DCLRE1C variant.

The source is a male donor in good health and CMV-seronegative. Material: PBMCs. The chain combines TRBV2 with TRBJ2-3; 11 bases line up with TRBD2. For the CDR3, the DNA is TGTGCCAGCAGCCTAACTAGCGGGGGTACCAATACGCAGTATTTT. It codes for CASSLTSGGTNTQYF.